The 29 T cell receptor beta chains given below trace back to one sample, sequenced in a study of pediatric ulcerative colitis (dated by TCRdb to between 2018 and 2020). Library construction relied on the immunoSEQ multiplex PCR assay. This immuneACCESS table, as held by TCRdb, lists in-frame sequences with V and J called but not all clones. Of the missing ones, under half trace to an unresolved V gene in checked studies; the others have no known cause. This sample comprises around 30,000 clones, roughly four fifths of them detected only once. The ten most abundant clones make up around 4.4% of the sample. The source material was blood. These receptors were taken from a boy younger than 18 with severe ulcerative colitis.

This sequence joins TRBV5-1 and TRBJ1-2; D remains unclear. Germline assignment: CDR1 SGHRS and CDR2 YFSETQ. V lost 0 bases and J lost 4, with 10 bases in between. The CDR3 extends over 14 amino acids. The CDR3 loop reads CASSLDRSAYGYTF. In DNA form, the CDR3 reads TGCGCCAGCAGCTTGGATAGGTCCGCCTATGGCTACACCTTC.

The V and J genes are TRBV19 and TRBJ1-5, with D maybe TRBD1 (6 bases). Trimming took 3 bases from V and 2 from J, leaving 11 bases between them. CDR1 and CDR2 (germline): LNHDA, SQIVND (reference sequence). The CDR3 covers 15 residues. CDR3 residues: CASSIGGGRNQPQHF. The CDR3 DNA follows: TGTGCCAGTAGTATCGGGGGGGGGCGCAATCAGCCCCAGCATTTT. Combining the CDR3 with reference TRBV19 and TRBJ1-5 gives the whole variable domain DGGITQSPKYLFRKEGQNVTLSCEQNLNHDAMYWYRQDPGQGLRLIYYSQIVNDFQKGDIAEGYSVSREKKESFPLTVTSAQKNPTAFYLCASSIGGGRNQPQHFGDGTRLSIL.

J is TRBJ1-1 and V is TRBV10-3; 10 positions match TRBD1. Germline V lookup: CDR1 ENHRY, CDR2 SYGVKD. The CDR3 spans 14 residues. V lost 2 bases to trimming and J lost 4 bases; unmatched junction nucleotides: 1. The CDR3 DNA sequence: TGTGCCATCAGTGAGGGGGACAGGGGCACTGAAGCTTTCTTT. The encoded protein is CAISEGDRGTEAFF.

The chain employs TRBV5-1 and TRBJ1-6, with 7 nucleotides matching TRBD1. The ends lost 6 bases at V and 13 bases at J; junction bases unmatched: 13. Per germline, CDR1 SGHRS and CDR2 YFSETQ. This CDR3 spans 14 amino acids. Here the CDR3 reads CASTETGSLAPLHF. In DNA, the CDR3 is TGCGCCAGCACCGAGACAGGGAGCCTTGCGCCCCTCCACTTT.

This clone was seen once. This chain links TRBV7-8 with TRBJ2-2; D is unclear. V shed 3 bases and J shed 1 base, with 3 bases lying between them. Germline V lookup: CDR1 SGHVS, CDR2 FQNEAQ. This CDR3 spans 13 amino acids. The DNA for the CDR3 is TGTGCCAGCAGCTTCGTGAACACCGGGGAGCTGTTTTTT. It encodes CASSFVNTGELFF.

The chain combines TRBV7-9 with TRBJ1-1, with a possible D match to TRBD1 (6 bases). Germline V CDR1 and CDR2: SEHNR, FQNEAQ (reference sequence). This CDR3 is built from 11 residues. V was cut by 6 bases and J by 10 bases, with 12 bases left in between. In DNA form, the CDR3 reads TGTGCCAGCAGTCGGGACATTCCAGCTTTCTTT. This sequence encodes CASSRDIPAFF.

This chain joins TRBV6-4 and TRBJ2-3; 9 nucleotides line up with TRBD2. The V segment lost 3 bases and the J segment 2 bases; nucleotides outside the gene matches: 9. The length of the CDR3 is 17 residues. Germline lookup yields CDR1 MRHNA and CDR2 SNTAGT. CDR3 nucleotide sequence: TGTGCCAGCAGTGAACTCGGCGGGGGGGGCCCCACAGATACGCAGTATTTT. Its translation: CASSELGGGGPTDTQYF.

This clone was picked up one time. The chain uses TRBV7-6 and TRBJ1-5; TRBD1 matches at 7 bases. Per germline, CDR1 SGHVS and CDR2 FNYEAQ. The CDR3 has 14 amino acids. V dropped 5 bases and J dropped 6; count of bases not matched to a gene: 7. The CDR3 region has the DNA TGTGCCAGCAGCCCCAGGGGGGGGACTCAGCCCCAGCATTTT. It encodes CASSPRGGTQPQHF.

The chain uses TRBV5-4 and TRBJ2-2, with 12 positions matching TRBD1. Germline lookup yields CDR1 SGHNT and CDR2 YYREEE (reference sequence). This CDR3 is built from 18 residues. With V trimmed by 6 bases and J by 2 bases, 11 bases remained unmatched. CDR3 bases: TGTGCCAGCACCGGGACAGGGGGCCTTTTACCCAACACCGGGGAGCTGTTTTTT. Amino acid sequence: CASTGTGGLLPNTGELFF.

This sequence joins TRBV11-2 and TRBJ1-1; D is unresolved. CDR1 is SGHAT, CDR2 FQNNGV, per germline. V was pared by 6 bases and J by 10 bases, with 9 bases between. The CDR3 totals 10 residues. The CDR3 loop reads CASSFEGAFF. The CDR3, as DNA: TGTGCCAGCAGTTTCGAGGGAGCTTTCTTT.

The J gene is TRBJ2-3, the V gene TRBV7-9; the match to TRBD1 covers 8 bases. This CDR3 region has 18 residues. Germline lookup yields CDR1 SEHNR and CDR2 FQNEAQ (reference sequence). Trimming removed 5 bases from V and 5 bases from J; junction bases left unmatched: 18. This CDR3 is CASSNPGLAGGAEDTQYF. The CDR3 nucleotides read TGTGCCAGCAGCAATCCCGGGCTCGCAGGGGGCGCGGAAGATACGCAGTATTTT. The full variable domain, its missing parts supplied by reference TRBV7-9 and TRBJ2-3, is DTGVSQNPRHKITKRGQNVTFRCDPISEHNRLYWYRQTLGQGPEFLTYFQNEAQLEKSRLLSDRFSAERPKGSFSTLEIQRTEQGDSAMYLCASSNPGLAGGAEDTQYFGPGTRLTVL.

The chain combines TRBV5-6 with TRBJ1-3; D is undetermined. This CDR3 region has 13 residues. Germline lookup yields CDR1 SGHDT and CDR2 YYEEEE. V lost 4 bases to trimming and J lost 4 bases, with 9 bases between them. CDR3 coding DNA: TGTGCCAGCAGCCGGGATCCCGGAAACACCATATATTTT. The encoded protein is CASSRDPGNTIYF.

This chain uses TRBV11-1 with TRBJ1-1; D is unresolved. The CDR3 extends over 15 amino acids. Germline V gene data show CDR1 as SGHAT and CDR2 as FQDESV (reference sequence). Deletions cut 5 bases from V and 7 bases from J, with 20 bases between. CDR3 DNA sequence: TGTGCCAGCAGCCCCACGGAGGTCCTCCGGGTTGAAGCTTTCTTT. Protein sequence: CASSPTEVLRVEAFF.

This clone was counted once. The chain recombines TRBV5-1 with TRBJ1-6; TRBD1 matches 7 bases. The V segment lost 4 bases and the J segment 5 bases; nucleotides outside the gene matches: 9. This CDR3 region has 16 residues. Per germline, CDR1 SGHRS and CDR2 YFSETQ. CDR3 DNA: TGCGCCAGCAGCCCGGCAGGGGGTTGGGATAATTCACCCCTCCACTTT. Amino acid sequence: CASSPAGGWDNSPLHF.

CDR3 DNA: TGTGCCAGCAGCGTAGAGCCAGAACAGACTGAAGCTTTCTTT. Its translation: CASSVEPEQTEAFF. The V and J genes are TRBV9 and TRBJ1-1; no clear D. V lost 0 bases, J lost 5 bases, and 11 bases lay in between. The CDR3 has 14 residues. Germline CDR1 SGDLS, CDR2 YYNGEE.

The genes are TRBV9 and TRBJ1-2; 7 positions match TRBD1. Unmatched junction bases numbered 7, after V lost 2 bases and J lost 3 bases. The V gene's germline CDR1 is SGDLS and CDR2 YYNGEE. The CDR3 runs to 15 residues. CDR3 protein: CASSVRGGADYGYTF. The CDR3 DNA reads TGTGCCAGCAGCGTCAGGGGGGGCGCAGACTATGGCTACACCTTC.

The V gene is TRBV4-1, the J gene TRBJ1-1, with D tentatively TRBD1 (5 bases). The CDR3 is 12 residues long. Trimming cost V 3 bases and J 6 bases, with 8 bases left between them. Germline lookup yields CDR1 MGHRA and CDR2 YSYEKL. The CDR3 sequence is CASSHPGAEAFF. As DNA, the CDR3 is TGCGCCAGCAGCCACCCGGGGGCTGAAGCTTTCTTT.

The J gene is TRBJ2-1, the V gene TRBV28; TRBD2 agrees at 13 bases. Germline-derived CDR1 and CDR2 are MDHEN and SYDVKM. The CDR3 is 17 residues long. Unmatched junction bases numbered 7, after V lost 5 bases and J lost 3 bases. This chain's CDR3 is CASSPAGTSGVYNEQFF. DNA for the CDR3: TGTGCCAGCAGTCCGGCCGGGACTAGCGGGGTCTACAATGAGCAGTTCTTC.

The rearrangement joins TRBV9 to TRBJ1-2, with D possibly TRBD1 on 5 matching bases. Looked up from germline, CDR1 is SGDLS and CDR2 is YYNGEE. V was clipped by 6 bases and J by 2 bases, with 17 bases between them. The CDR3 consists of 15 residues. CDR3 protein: CASTLKGTDNYGYTF. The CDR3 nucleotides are TGTGCCAGCACCCTCAAGGGGACGGACAACTATGGCTACACCTTC.

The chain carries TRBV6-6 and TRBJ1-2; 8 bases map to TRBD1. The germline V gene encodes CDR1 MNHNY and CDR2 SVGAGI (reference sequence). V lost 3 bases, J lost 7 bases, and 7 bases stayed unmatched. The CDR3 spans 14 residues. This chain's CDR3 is CASSYILRGLGYTF. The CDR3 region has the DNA TGTGCCAGCAGTTATATTCTCAGGGGGCTTGGCTACACCTTC.

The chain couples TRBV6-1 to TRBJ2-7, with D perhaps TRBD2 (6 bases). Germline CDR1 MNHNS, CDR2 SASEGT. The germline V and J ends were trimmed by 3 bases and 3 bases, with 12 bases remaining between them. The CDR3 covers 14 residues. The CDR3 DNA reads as TGTGCCAGCAGTGATTGGGGGGACCTCTACGAGCAGTACTTC. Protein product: CASSDWGDLYEQYF.

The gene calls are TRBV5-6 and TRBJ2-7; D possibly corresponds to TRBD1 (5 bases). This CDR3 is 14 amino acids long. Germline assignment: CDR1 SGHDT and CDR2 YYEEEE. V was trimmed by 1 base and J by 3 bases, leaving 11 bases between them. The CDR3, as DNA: TGTGCCAGCAGCTTGAGACAGCGTGTCTACGAGCAGTACTTC. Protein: CASSLRQRVYEQYF.

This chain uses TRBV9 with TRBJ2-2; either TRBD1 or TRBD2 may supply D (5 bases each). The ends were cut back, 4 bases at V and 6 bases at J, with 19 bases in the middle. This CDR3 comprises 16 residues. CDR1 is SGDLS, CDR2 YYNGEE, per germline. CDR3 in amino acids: CASSLAGTLRPGELFF. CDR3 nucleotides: TGTGCCAGCAGCTTGGCCGGGACGCTTCGCCCCGGGGAGCTGTTTTTT.

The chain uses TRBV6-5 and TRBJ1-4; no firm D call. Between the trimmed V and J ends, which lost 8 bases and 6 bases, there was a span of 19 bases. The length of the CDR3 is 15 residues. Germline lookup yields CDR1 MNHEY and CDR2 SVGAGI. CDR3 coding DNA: TGTGCCAGCTGCGACGCCGGGCCTGGGGATGAAAAACTGTTTTTT. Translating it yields CASCDAGPGDEKLFF.

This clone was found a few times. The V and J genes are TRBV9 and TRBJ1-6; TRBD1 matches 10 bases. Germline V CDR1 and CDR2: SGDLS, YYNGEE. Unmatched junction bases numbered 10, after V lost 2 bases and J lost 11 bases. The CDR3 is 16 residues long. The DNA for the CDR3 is TGTGCCAGCAGCGTGGGTTGGACAGGGGGGGATGCACCCCTCCACTTT. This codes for CASSVGWTGGDAPLHF.

The CDR3, as DNA: TGTGCCAGCGCAACGGGGACAGGGGGCAATGAGCAGTTCTTC. Translated, it gives CASATGTGGNEQFF. The chain has TRBV2 and TRBJ2-1; 11 nucleotides align to TRBD1. From germline, CDR1 is SNHLY and CDR2 FYNNEI. The CDR3 covers 14 residues. V trimming: 8 bases; J trimming: 6 bases; junction bases outside the gene matches: 6.

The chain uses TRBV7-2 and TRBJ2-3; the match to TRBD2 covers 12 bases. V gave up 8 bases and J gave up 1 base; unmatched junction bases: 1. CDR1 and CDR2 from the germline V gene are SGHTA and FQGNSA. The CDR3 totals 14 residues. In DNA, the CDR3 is TGTGCCAGCCTAGCGGGGGGGGGCACAGATACGCAGTATTTT. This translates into CASLAGGGTDTQYF.

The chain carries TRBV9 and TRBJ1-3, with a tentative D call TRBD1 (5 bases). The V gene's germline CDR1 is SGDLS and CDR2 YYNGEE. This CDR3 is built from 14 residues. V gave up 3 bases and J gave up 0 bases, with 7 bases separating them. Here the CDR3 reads CASSAGTSGNTIYF. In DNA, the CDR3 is TGTGCCAGCAGCGCAGGGACCTCTGGAAACACCATATATTTT.

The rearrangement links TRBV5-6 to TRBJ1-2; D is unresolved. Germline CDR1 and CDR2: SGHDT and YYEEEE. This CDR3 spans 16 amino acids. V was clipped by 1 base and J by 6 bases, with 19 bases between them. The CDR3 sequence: CASSLYGNRAENGYTF. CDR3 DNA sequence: TGTGCCAGCAGCTTGTATGGGAACCGGGCAGAGAATGGCTACACCTTC.